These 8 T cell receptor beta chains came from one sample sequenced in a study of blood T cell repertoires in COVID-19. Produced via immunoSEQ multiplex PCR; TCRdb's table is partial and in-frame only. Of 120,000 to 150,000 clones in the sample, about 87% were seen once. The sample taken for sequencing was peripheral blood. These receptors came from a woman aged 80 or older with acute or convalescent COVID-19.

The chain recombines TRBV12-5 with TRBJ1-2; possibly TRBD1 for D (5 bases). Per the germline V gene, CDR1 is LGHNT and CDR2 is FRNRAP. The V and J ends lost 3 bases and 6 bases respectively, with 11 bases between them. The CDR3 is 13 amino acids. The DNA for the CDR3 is TGTGCTAGTGGTTTAACAGGTCTAGATGGCTACACCTTC. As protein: CASGLTGLDGYTF.

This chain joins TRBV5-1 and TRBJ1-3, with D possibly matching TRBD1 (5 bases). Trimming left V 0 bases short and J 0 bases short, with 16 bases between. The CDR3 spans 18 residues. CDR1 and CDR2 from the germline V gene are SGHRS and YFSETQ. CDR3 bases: TGCGCCAGCAGCTTGGATTCATTAGGGGTTCTCTCTGGAAACACCATATATTTT. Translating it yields CASSLDSLGVLSGNTIYF.

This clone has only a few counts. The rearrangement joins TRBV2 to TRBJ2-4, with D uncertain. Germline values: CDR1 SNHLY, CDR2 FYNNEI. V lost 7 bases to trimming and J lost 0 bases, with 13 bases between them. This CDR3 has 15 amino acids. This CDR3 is CASILQEIAKNIQYF. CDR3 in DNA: TGTGCCAGCATACTACAAGAAATAGCCAAAAACATTCAGTACTTC.

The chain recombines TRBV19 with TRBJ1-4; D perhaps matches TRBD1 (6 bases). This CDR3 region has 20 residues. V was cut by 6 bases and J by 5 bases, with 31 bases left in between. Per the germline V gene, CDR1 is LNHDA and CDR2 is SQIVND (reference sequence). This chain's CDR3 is CASSLWFTLPLDRLNEKLFF. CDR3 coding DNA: TGTGCCAGTAGCCTCTGGTTTACCTTACCCCTCGACAGGTTAAATGAAAAACTGTTTTTT.

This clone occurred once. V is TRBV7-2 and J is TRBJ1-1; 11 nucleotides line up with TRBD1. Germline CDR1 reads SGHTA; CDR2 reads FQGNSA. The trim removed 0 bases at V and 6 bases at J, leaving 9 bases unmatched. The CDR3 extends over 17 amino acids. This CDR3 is CASSLAGQGARSSEAFF. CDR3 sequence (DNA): TGTGCCAGCAGCTTAGCCGGACAGGGGGCGCGAAGTTCTGAAGCTTTCTTT.

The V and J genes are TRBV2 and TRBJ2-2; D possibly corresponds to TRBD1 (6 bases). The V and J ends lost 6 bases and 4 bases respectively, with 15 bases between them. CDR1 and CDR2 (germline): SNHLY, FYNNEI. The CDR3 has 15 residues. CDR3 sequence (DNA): TGTGCCAGCAGCACGTTAACAGGGTCCACCGGGGAGCTGTTTTTT. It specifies CASSTLTGSTGELFF.

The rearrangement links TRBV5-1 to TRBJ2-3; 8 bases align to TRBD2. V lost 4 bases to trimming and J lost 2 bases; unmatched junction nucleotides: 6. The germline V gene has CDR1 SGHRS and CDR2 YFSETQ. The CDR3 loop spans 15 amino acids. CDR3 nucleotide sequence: TGCGCCAGCAGCCTGAAAGCGGGGGTCACAGATACGCAGTATTTT. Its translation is CASSLKAGVTDTQYF. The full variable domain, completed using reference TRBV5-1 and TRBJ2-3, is KAGVTQTPRYLIKTRGQQVTLSCSPISGHRSVSWYQQTPGQGLQFLFEYFSETQRNKGNFPGRFSGRQFSNSRSEMNVSTLELGDSALYLCASSLKAGVTDTQYFGPGTRLTVL.

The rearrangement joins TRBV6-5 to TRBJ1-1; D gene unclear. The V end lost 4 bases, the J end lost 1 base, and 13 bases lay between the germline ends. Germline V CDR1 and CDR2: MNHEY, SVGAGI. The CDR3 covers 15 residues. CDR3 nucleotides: TGTGCCAGCAGTTCCTCGGGCCTTGGGAACACTGAAGCTTTCTTT. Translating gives CASSSSGLGNTEAFF.